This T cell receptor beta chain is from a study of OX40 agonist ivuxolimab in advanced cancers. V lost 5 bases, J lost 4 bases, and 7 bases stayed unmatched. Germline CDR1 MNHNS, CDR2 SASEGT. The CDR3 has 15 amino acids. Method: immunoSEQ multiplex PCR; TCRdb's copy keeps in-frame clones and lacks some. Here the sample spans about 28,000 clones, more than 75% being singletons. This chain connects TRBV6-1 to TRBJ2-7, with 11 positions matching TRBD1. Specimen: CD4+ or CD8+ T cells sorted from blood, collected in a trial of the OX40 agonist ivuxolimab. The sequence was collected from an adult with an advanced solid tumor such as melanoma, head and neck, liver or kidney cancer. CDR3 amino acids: CASSQTGTGGYEQYF. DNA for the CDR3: TGTGCCAGCAGTCAAACCGGGACAGGGGGTTACGAGCAGTACTTC.